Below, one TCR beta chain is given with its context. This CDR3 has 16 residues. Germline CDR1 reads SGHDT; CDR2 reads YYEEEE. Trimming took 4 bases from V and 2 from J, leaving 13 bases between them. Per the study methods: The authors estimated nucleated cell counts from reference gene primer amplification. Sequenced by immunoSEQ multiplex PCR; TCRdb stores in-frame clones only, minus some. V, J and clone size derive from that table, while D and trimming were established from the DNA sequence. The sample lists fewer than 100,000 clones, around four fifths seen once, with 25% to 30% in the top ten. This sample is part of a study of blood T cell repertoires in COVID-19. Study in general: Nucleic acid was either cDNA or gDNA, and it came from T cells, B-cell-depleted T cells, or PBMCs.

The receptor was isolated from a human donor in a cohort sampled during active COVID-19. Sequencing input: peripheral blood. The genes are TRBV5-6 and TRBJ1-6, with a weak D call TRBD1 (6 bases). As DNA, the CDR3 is TGTGCCAGCAGCCAGGGACACAACCCCTATAATTCACCCCTCCACTTT. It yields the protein CASSQGHNPYNSPLHF.